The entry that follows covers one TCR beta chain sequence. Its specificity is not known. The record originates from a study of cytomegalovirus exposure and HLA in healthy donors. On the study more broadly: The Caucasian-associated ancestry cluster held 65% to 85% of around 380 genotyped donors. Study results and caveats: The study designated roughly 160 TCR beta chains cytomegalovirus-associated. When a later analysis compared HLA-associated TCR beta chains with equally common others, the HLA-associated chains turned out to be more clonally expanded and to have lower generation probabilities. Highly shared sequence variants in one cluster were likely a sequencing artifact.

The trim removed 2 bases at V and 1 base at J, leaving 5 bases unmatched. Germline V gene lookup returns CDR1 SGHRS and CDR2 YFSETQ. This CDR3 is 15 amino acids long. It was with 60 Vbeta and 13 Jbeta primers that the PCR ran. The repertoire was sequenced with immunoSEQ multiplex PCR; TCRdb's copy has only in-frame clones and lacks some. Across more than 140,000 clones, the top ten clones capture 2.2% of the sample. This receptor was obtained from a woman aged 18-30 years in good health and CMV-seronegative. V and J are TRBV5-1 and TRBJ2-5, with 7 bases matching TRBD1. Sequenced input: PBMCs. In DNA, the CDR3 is TGCGCCAGCAGCTTAGGACAGGCGCCCCAAGAGACCCAGTACTTC. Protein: CASSLGQAPQETQYF. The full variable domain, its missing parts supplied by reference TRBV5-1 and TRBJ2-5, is KAGVTQTPRYLIKTRGQQVTLSCSPISGHRSVSWYQQTPGQGLQFLFEYFSETQRNKGNFPGRFSGRQFSNSRSEMNVSTLELGDSALYLCASSLGQAPQETQYFGPGTRLLVL.